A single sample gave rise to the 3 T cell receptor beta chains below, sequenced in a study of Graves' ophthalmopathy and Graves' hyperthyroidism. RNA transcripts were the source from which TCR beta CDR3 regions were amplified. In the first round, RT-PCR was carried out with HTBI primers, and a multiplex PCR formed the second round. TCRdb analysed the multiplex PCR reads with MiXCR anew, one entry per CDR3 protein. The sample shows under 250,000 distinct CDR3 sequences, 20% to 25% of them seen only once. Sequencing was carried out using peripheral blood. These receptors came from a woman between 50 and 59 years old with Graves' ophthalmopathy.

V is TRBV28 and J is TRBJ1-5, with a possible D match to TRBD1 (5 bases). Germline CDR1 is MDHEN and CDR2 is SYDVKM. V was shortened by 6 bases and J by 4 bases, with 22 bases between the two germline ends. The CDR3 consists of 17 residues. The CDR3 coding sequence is TGTGCCAGCAGCCCAAGCGGCCAGGGTAGGGCTAATCAGCCCCAGCATTTT. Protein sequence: CASSPSGQGRANQPQHF.

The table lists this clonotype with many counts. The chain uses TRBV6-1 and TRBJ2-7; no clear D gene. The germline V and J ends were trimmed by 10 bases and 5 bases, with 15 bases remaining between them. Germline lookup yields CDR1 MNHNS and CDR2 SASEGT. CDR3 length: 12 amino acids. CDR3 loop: CAILTGPDEQYF. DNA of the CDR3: TGTGCCATCCTCACCGGGCCGGACGAGCAGTACTTC.

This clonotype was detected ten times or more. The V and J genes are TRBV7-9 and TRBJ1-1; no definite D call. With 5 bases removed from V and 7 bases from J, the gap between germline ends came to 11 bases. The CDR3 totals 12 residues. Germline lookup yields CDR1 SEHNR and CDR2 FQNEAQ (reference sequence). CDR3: CASSRSWGEAFF. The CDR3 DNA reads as TGTGCCAGCAGCCGATCCTGGGGTGAAGCTTTCTTT.